These T cell receptor beta chains were read from a single sample in a study of early T cells in non-severe SARS-CoV-2 infection. TCRdb used MiXCR to reprocess the 5' RACE reads, holding one entry per CDR3 protein. The table includes tens of thousands of distinct CDR3 sequences, 5.5% to 8.5% detected once. This specimen was whole blood, taken at baseline. The receptors were gathered from an adult who was a healthcare worker with PCR-confirmed SARS-CoV-2 infection or an uninfected control (not recorded which). Both conserved end residues are part of each CDR3.

TRBV4-2 | CVSSPLGPNNEQFF
TRBV27 | CASSWDGGDTDTQYF
TRBV5-6 | CASSFAQLANTEAFF
TRBV3-1 | CASSRNGGANEQFF
TRBV7-8 | CASSSDRGNEQFF
TRBV24-1 | CATSDVARGSQETQYF
TRBV20-1 | CSALTGSGNTIYF
TRBV3-1 | CASSQRGTNEKLFF
TRBV5-6 | CASSFGLGYEQFF
TRBV5-1 | CASSQGQGTEAFF
TRBV30 | CAWRGPGPSYEQYF
TRBV4-3 | CASSSLQGAGEQFF
TRBV7-2 | CASSLALDTQYF
TRBV29-1 | CSVTWDGFNEKLFF
TRBV6-1 | CASRPGAFSTDTQYF
TRBV14 | CASSQDTKGYGYTF
TRBV20-1 | CSAKKWGTEAFF
TRBV5-4 | CASSSPPEGLNQYF
TRBV27 | CASSSKWQGRNEAFF
TRBV6-6 | CASSYSPEVEKLFF
TRBV4-3 | CASSQEEGRLGYNEQFF
TRBV4-2 | CASSQDPVGSYNEQFF
TRBV10-2 | CASVRTSGYNEQFF